The subject of this entry is one T cell receptor (beta chain). Preparation of the TCRbeta library was carried out with unique molecular identifiers. From the PCR reads, TCRdb called clonotypes with MiXCR, one entry per CDR3 protein. The table records a few hundred thousand distinct CDR3 sequences, under 9.5% of them present only once. The sample comes from a study of T-cell reconstitution after alpha-beta-depleted transplantation in children. V dropped 1 base and J dropped 7 bases, with 20 bases sitting between them. In germline, CDR1 is SGHRS, CDR2 YFSETQ. The CDR3 covers 16 residues. The sample was PBMCs from the stem cell graft donor, taken from the stem cell graft. The chain recombines TRBV5-1 with TRBJ1-2; D may be TRBD1 (5 bases). This TCR was sampled from a human donor who donated a stem cell graft to a child with acute lymphoblastic leukemia. CDR3 protein: CASSLINRMGYLGYTF. In nucleotides, the CDR3 is TGCGCCAGCAGCTTGATTAACAGGATGGGCTACCTTGGCTACACCTTC.